This T cell receptor (beta chain) was sequenced during a study of blood T cells in healthy people across ages. Study-wide results and caveats: Comparison with aged donors showed that long-lived donors had more naive CD4+ cells and higher diversity.

With a J-beta primer mix and a sample-barcoded 5' primer, a second PCR ran about 7 to 11 cycles. A single record per CDR3 protein comes from TCRdb applying MiXCR to the 5' RACE reads. The sample lists some 700,000 distinct CDR3 sequences, about 20% occurring once. Concerning this clonotype itself: The antigen remains undetermined.

Material: blood. This TCR was sampled from an older man in good health.

The CDR3 protein is CATSNGGLTDTQYF. The CDR3, as DNA: TGTGCCACCAGCAACGGGGGACTCACAGATACGCAGTATTTT. The chain has TRBV15 and TRBJ2-3; TRBD2 is a possible D gene (6 bases). Trimming left V 4 bases short and J 2 bases short, with 10 bases between. CDR3 length: 14 residues. Germline lookup yields CDR1 LNHNV and CDR2 YYDKDF (reference sequence).